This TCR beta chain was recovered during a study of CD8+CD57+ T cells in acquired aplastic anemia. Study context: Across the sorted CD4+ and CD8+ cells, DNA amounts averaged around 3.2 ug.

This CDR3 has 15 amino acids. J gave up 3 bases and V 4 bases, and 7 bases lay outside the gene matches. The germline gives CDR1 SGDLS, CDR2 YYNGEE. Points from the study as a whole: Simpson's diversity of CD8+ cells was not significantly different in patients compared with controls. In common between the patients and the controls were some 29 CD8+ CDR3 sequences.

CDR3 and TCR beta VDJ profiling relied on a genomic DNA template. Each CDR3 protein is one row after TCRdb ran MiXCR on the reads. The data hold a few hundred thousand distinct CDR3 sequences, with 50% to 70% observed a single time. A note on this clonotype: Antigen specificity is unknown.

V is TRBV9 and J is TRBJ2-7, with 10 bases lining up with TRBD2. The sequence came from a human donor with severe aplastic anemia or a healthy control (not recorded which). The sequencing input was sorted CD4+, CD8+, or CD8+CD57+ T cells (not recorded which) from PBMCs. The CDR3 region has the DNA TGTGCCAGCAGCCCCGGTGCTAGCGGGAGCTACGAGCAGTACTTC. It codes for CASSPGASGSYEQYF.